The rows below give T cell receptor beta chains drawn from one sample of a study of vaccination and CD4 T cells after COVID-19. TCRdb called the PCR reads again in MiXCR, with one record for every CDR3 protein. This sample carries about 11,000 distinct CDR3 sequences, 32% of them seen once, and the ten largest clones take roughly 14%. The antigens these receptors bind are not known. The material sequenced was CD4+ T cells from blood, cultured in vitro, taken after SARS-CoV-2 vaccination. Receptor source: a human donor who had recovered from COVID-19. The CDR3 runs from the conserved cysteine through the conserved F or W. The D gene is left open where the match is weak. Where a row states a size, it is once, few, many or the class of an expanded clone; other rows omit it.

TRBD1,TRBV30,TRBJ1-1,.,13,CAWRNPGQGSAFF,TGTGCCTGGAGGAACCCGGGACAGGGCTCCGCTTTCTTT
.,TRBV5-4,TRBJ2-5,.,12,CASSLPRETQYF,TGTGCCAGCAGCTTGCCAAGGGAGACCCAGTACTTC
.,TRBV28,TRBJ1-1,few,16,CASSLNRVKRSPEAFF,TGTGCCAGCAGTTTAAACAGGGTGAAGAGGTCCCCCGAAGCTTTCTTT
.,TRBV2,TRBJ1-4,once,14,CASSDEGSNEKLFF,TGTGCCAGCAGTGACGAGGGGTCTAATGAAAAACTGTTTTTT
TRBD1,TRBV27,TRBJ1-5,.,17,CASSTSSTGARNQPQHF,TGTGCCAGCAGTACCAGCTCGACAGGGGCTCGCAATCAGCCCCAGCATTTT
TRBD2,TRBV12-3/TRBV12-4,TRBJ2-7,.,15,CASSQGLAAIYEQYF,TGTGCCAGCAGTCAGGGACTAGCGGCCATCTACGAGCAGTACTTC
.,TRBV20-1,TRBJ1-2,.,13,CSARKGDSHGYTF,TGCAGTGCCCGAAAAGGGGACTCTCATGGCTACACCTTC
.,TRBV7-2,TRBJ1-2,few,12,CASRRQEDGYTF,TGTGCCAGCAGAAGACAGGAGGATGGCTACACCTTC
TRBD1,TRBV7-2,TRBJ1-3,.,16,CASSQQGALSGNTIYF,TGTGCCAGCAGCCAACAGGGGGCCCTCTCTGGAAACACCATATATTTT
TRBD2,TRBV6-5,TRBJ2-1,.,17,CAISYSGLAGNYNEQFF,TGTGCCATCAGTTACTCAGGGCTAGCGGGAAACTACAATGAGCAGTTCTTC
TRBD1,TRBV6-1,TRBJ2-2,.,16,CASRLPGQGTTGELFF,TGTGCCAGCAGGCTGCCGGGACAGGGGACGACCGGGGAGCTGTTTTTT
.,TRBV6-1,TRBJ2-3,few,9,CASRDTQYF,TGTGCCAGCAGGGATACGCAGTATTTT
.,TRBV29-1,TRBJ2-3,few,11,CSVEFSNTQYF,TGCAGCGTTGAATTCTCAAATACGCAGTATTTT
.,TRBV28,TRBJ2-4,few,14,CASRKRLAKNIQYF,TGTGCCAGCAGAAAGAGGCTAGCCAAAAACATTCAGTACTTC
.,TRBV20-1,TRBJ1-1,few,11,CSALGGRSAFF,TGCAGTGCCCTAGGGGGGCGGTCAGCTTTCTTT
.,TRBV14,TRBJ2-4,few,12,CASSQVRGIQYF,TGTGCCAGCAGCCAAGTAAGGGGGATTCAGTACTTC
.,TRBV30,TRBJ1-2,.,13,CAWRIHTNYGYTF,TGTGCCTGGAGGATACACACTAACTATGGCTACACCTTC
.,TRBV7-9,TRBJ2-2,.,16,CASSRQGTSNTGELFF,TGTGCCAGCAGCCGACAAGGGACTTCGAACACCGGGGAGCTGTTTTTT
.,TRBV7-3,TRBJ2-1,.,13,CASSLKLANEQFF,TGTGCCAGCAGCTTAAAGCTGGCTAATGAGCAGTTCTTC
TRBD2,TRBV6-1,TRBJ2-1,few,15,CASSPPRGGGHEQFF,TGTGCCAGTAGTCCACCGCGGGGGGGAGGCCATGAGCAGTTCTTC
.,TRBV7-8,TRBJ2-2,few,12,CATHGGDGELFF,TGTGCCACCCATGGCGGGGACGGGGAGCTGTTTTTT
TRBD1,TRBV7-2,TRBJ1-4,few,15,CASSLRQGGNEKLFF,TGTGCCAGCAGCTTACGACAGGGGGGAAATGAAAAACTGTTTTTT